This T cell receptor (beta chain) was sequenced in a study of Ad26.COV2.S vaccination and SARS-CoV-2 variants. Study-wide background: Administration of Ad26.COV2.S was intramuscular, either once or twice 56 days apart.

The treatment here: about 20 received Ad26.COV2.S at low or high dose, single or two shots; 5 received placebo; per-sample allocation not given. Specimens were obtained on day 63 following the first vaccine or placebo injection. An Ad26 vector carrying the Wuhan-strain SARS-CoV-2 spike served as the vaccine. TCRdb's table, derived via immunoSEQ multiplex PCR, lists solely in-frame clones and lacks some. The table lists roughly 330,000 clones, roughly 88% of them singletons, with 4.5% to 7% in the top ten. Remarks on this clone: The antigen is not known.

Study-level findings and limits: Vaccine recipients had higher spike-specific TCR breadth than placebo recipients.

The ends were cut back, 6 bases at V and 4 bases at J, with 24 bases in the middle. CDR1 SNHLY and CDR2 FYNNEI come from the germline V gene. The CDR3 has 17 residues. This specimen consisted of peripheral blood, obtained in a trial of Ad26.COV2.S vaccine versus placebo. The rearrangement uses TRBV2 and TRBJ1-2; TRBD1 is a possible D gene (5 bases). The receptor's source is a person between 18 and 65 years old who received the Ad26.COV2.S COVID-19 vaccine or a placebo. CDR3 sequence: CASSGTLASVSPYGYTF. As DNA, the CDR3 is TGTGCCAGCAGCGGGACCCTCGCATCAGTATCTCCCTATGGCTACACCTTC.